The following is a TCR beta chain sequence with its context. Its cognate antigen is unknown. Each TCR beta cDNA library carried unique molecular identifiers. Input of roughly 0.95 to 11 million T cells yielded hundreds of thousands of cDNA molecules. TCRdb re-derived calls from the PCR reads in MiXCR, one entry per CDR3 protein. The data show 450,000 to 700,000 distinct CDR3 sequences, with around 40% seen just once and 1.5% to 2% held by the top ten. This sample was taken from a study of post-analysis software for immune sequencing data. Study-wide context: Disease courses included relapsing-remitting, secondary progressive and progressive-relapsing multiple sclerosis. Study results and caveats: Controls showed significantly higher normalized Chao1 diversity than did multiple sclerosis patients.

The sequence derives from a girl under 18 with multiple sclerosis. The sample consisted of blood.

In DNA form, the CDR3 reads TGCGCCAGCAGCTCTCGACAGCCCTACACTGAAGCTTTCTTT. Translation: CASSSRQPYTEAFF. The chain links TRBV5-1 to TRBJ1-1, with TRBD1 as a possible D gene (5 bases). The CDR3 loop spans 14 amino acids. The V end was cut by 3 bases, the J end by 3 bases, with 12 bases between. Germline V gene sequence: CDR1 SGHRS, CDR2 YFSETQ. The full variable domain, in which reference TRBV5-1 and TRBJ1-1 provide the parts outside the CDR3, is KAGVTQTPRYLIKTRGQQVTLSCSPISGHRSVSWYQQTPGQGLQFLFEYFSETQRNKGNFPGRFSGRQFSNSRSEMNVSTLELGDSALYLCASSSRQPYTEAFFGQGTRLTVV.